This T cell receptor (beta chain) comes out of a study of blood T cell repertoires in COVID-19. Across the study: The United States, Italy and Spain supplied acute and convalescent COVID-19 samples. In each case, the material was cDNA or gDNA derived from T cells, B-cell-depleted T cells, or PBMCs.

Losses at the gene ends were 6 bases for V and 7 bases for J; bases not matched to a gene: 12. This CDR3 has 16 amino acids. The germline V gene has CDR1 MNHEY and CDR2 SVGEGT. Here immunoSEQ multiplex PCR was the method, and the copy in TCRdb shows in-frame clones only, minus some. Seen here are about 240,000 clones, roughly 80% observed once, and the top ten hold roughly 10%. The clonotype comes from a woman older than 75 with acute or convalescent COVID-19. What was sequenced was peripheral blood. The gene calls are TRBV6-2 or TRBV6-3 and TRBJ2-1, with TRBD1 identical over 10 bases. The CDR3 is CASSGLSGTGVNEQFF. DNA for the CDR3: TGTGCCAGCAGCGGCCTTTCCGGGACAGGGGTGAATGAGCAGTTCTTC.